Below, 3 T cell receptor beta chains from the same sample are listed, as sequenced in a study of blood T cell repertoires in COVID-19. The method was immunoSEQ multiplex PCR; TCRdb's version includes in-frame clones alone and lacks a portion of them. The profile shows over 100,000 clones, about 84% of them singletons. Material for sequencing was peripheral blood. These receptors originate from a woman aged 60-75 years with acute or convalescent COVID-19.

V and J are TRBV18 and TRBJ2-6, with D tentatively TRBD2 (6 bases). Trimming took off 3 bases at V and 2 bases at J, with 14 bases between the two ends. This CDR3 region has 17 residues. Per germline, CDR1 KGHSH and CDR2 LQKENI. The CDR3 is CASSPPTGDPGANVLTF. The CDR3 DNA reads TGTGCCAGCTCACCTCCGACGGGGGACCCTGGGGCCAACGTCCTGACTTTC. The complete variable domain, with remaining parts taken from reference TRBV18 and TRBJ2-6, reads NAGVMQNPRHLVRRRGQEARLRCSPMKGHSHVYWYRQLPEEGLKFMVYLQKENIIDESGMPKERFSAEFPKEGPSILRIQQVVRGDSAAYFCASSPPTGDPGANVLTFGAGSRLTVL.

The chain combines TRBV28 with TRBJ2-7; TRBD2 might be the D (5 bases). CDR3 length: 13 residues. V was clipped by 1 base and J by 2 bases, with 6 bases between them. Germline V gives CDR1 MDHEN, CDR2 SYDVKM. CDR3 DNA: TGTGCCAGCAGTTTATCCGGGACCTACGAGCAGTACTTC. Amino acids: CASSLSGTYEQYF.

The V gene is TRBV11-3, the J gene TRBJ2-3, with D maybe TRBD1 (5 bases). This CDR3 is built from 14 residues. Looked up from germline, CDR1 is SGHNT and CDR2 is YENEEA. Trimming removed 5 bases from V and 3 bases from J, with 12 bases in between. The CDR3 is CASSDQGWTDTQYF. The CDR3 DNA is TGTGCCAGCAGCGACCAGGGCTGGACAGATACGCAGTATTTT.